The source of this TCR beta chain is a study of cytomegalovirus exposure and HLA in healthy donors. The PCR used 60 Vbeta and 13 Jbeta primers. Libraries were prepared by immunoSEQ multiplex PCR; TCRdb keeps only in-frame clonotypes and omits some of them. This sample has some 87,000 clones, with approximately 60% found just once. A remark on this clone: The antigen is unknown.

Regarding donors, all were healthy bone marrow donors. The germline CDR1 and CDR2 sequences are LNHNV and YYDKDF (reference sequence). CDR3 length: 17 residues. The junction had 17 bases not matched to a gene; V was cut back by 2 bases and J by 11 bases. Study outcomes and limitations: Researchers reported from a later analysis that most CMV-associated TCR beta chains appeared HLA-restricted. CMV antigen specificity of a few CMV-associated chains was confirmed in vitro.

The V call is TRBV15, the J call TRBJ1-1, with 10 bases aligning to TRBD1. This TCR derives from a woman aged 25-40 years in good health and CMV-seropositive. The sequenced material came from PBMCs. The CDR3 protein is CATSRRHPGQGPGLAFF. The DNA of the CDR3 is TGTGCCACCAGCAGACGACACCCGGGACAGGGGCCCGGTCTTGCTTTCTTT.